The 20 T cell receptor beta chains below come from one sample, sequenced in a study of blood T cell repertoires in COVID-19. TCRdb keeps only in-frame clones here, not all; method: immunoSEQ multiplex PCR. The sample lists approximately 340,000 clones; about 87% were seen once. The sequencing sample was made of peripheral blood. Receptors originate from a man aged 30-40 years with COVID-19, enrolled during active disease.

The chain links TRBV10-1 to TRBJ1-2; TRBD1 is a possible D gene (6 bases). Looked up from germline, CDR1 is WNHNN and CDR2 is SYGVQD (reference sequence). CDR3 length: 17 amino acids. The V and J ends lost 2 bases and 3 bases respectively, with 19 bases between them. The CDR3 sequence: CASSEVVVGQKYYGYTF. The CDR3 bases are TGCGCCAGCAGTGAGGTAGTAGTTGGACAGAAGTACTATGGCTACACCTTC.

The chain couples TRBV7-9 to TRBJ1-6; tentative D call: TRBD1 (6 bases). This CDR3 comprises 16 residues. Trimming removed 5 bases from V and 4 bases from J, with 15 bases in between. CDR1 SEHNR and CDR2 FQNEAQ come from the germline V gene (reference sequence). CDR3 in DNA: TGTGCCAGCAGCCTCGGCCTAGGGGGTTATAATTCACCCCTCCACTTT. Protein: CASSLGLGGYNSPLHF.

The chain carries TRBV9 and TRBJ1-3; D unclear. V was clipped by 0 bases and J by 0 bases, with 7 bases between them. Germline CDR1 reads SGDLS; CDR2 reads YYNGEE. The CDR3 covers 15 residues. DNA of the CDR3: TGTGCCAGCAGCGTAGCTCCAGTCTCTGGAAACACCATATATTTT. It encodes CASSVAPVSGNTIYF.

This sequence joins TRBV19 and TRBJ1-1; D is undetermined. The CDR3 has 14 amino acids. Germline V gene data show CDR1 as LNHDA and CDR2 as SQIVND (reference sequence). The ends were cut back, 4 bases at V and 11 bases at J, with 20 bases in the middle. The CDR3 is CASSSEARGYDAFF. As DNA, the CDR3 is TGTGCCAGTAGTAGCGAGGCGAGAGGGTACGATGCTTTCTTT. The full variable domain, with the rest looked up from reference TRBV19 and TRBJ1-1, is DGGITQSPKYLFRKEGQNVTLSCEQNLNHDAMYWYRQDPGQGLRLIYYSQIVNDFQKGDIAEGYSVSREKKESFPLTVTSAQKNPTAFYLCASSSEARGYDAFFGQGTRLTVV.

The chain has TRBV5-5 and TRBJ2-3, with TRBD1 as a possible D gene (6 bases). V was shortened by 4 bases and J by 1 base, with 13 bases between the two germline ends. CDR3 size: 15 residues. The germline V gene encodes CDR1 SGHKS and CDR2 YYEKEE (reference sequence). The DNA of the CDR3 is TGTGCCAGCAGCAAGAACAGGGAACGCACAGATACGCAGTATTTT. It is translated as CASSKNRERTDTQYF.

This chain joins TRBV19 and TRBJ1-2; no firm D call. Between the trimmed V and J ends, which lost 6 bases and 4 bases, there was a span of 12 bases. Germline loops: CDR1 LNHDA, CDR2 SQIVND (reference sequence). The CDR3 runs to 13 residues. CDR3: CASSLADPYGYTF. The CDR3 DNA is TGTGCCAGTAGCTTGGCAGATCCCTATGGCTACACCTTC.

The genes are TRBV11-2 and TRBJ1-1, with 7 bases aligning to TRBD1. Germline V CDR1 and CDR2: SGHAT, FQNNGV. The CDR3 is 15 residues long. V gave up 6 bases and J gave up 5 bases; unmatched junction bases: 12. In DNA form, the CDR3 reads TGTGCCAGCAGTAGACCCAGACAGGGAAAAACTGAAGCTTTCTTT. It encodes CASSRPRQGKTEAFF.

The V and J genes are TRBV18 and TRBJ1-3; the match to TRBD1 covers 9 bases. Germline V CDR1 and CDR2: KGHSH, LQKENI. The CDR3 length is 17 residues. V dropped 3 bases and J dropped 0; count of bases not matched to a gene: 6. CDR3 protein: CASSPTTGGNSGNTIYF. CDR3 bases: TGTGCCAGCTCACCGACGACAGGGGGGAACTCTGGAAACACCATATATTTT.

The chain employs TRBV5-1 and TRBJ1-1; 9 nucleotides agree with TRBD1. The germline CDR1 and CDR2 sequences are SGHRS and YFSETQ. V lost 4 bases, J lost 0 bases, and 7 bases stayed unmatched. The CDR3 is 16 amino acids. Here the CDR3 DNA reads TGCGCCAGCAGCCAGCTACAGGGGGCGATGAACACTGAAGCTTTCTTT. Translating it yields CASSQLQGAMNTEAFF. The full variable domain, completed using reference TRBV5-1 and TRBJ1-1, is KAGVTQTPRYLIKTRGQQVTLSCSPISGHRSVSWYQQTPGQGLQFLFEYFSETQRNKGNFPGRFSGRQFSNSRSEMNVSTLELGDSALYLCASSQLQGAMNTEAFFGQGTRLTVV.

This rearrangement joins TRBV3-1 (or the pseudogene TRBV3-2) to TRBJ1-1; unclear D gene. Germline-derived CDR1 and CDR2 are LGHDT and YNNKEL (reference sequence). V was pared by 1 base and J by 0 bases, with 6 bases between. This CDR3 comprises 14 residues. In DNA, the CDR3 is TGTGCCAGCAGCCAAGCCGGGGTGAACACTGAAGCTTTCTTT. Its translation is CASSQAGVNTEAFF.

This clone has a handful of counts. V is TRBV19 and J is TRBJ1-5; D call uncertain. The CDR3 is 15 residues long. The germline gives CDR1 LNHDA, CDR2 SQIVND (reference sequence). Trimming cost V 2 bases and J 0 bases, with 8 bases left between them. The CDR3 DNA is TGTGCCAGTAGTATACTCCCTTATAGCAATCAGCCCCAGCATTTT. Translation: CASSILPYSNQPQHF.

The V and J genes are TRBV28 and TRBJ1-2; D gene unclear. Germline CDR1 is MDHEN and CDR2 is SYDVKM. This CDR3 comprises 12 residues. The V and J ends lost 4 bases and 8 bases respectively, with 11 bases between them. CDR3 DNA: TGTGCCAGCAGTTATGTCATCAGGGGCTACACCTTC. Its translation is CASSYVIRGYTF.

V gene TRBV28 combines with J gene TRBJ2-7; 7 bases fit TRBD1. V dropped 5 bases and J dropped 6; count of bases not matched to a gene: 10. Germline V gene data show CDR1 as MDHEN and CDR2 as SYDVKM. The CDR3 loop spans 14 amino acids. The CDR3 nucleotides read TGTGCCAGCAGTGACGTGACAGGGTTGCTCGAGCAGTACTTC. It translates to CASSDVTGLLEQYF.

The V gene is TRBV5-5, the J gene TRBJ2-7; possibly TRBD1 for D (7 bases). This CDR3 is 15 amino acids long. In germline, CDR1 is SGHKS, CDR2 YYEKEE (reference sequence). V was clipped by 4 bases and J by 3 bases, with 17 bases between them. The CDR3 spells CASSGGTDPRYEQYF. The CDR3 DNA is TGTGCCAGCAGCGGCGGGACAGACCCTCGCTACGAGCAGTACTTC. Together with reference TRBV5-5 and TRBJ2-7, the CDR3 gives the full variable domain: DAGVTQSPTHLIKTRGQQVTLRCSPISGHKSVSWYQQVLGQGPQFIFQYYEKEERGRGNFPDRFSARQFPNYSSELNVNALLLGDSALYLCASSGGTDPRYEQYFGPGTRLTVT.

The V gene is TRBV13, the J gene TRBJ2-3, with D possibly being TRBD1 (5 bases). Germline CDR1 and CDR2: PRHDT and FYEKMQ (reference sequence). The V and J ends lost 4 bases and 0 bases respectively, with 14 bases between them. The CDR3 is made up of 16 amino acids. CDR3 coding DNA: TGTGCCAGCAGCTCCGCCAGGGCTCCTAGCACAGATACGCAGTATTTT. This translates into CASSSARAPSTDTQYF. Complete variable domain (other parts from reference TRBV13 and TRBJ2-3): AAGVIQSPRHLIKEKRETATLKCYPIPRHDTVYWYQQGPGQDPQFLISFYEKMQSDKGSIPDRFSAQQFSDYHSELNMSSLELGDSALYFCASSSARAPSTDTQYFGPGTRLTVL.

This chain joins TRBV5-1 and TRBJ2-1; TRBD1 is a possible D gene (5 bases). V was cut by 4 bases and J by 4 bases, with 18 bases left in between. Germline CDR1 and CDR2: SGHRS and YFSETQ. The CDR3 loop spans 16 amino acids. CDR3 in amino acids: CASSQARQRDYNEQFF. For the CDR3, the DNA is TGCGCCAGCAGCCAGGCCAGACAGAGAGATTACAATGAGCAGTTCTTC.

The chain uses TRBV7-2 and TRBJ2-7, with D possibly being TRBD1 (5 bases). This CDR3 comprises 13 residues. V lost 2 bases and J lost 6, with 11 bases in between. CDR1 is SGHTA and CDR2 is FQGNSA in the germline V gene. In nucleotides, the CDR3 is TGTGCCAGCAGCTTAACTGACCAGGGCGAGCAGTACTTC. It encodes CASSLTDQGEQYF.

This clone has just one count. The rearrangement joins TRBV4-3 to TRBJ1-4; 8 bases align to TRBD1. V dropped 0 bases and J dropped 2; count of bases not matched to a gene: 8. Germline CDR1 reads LGHNA; CDR2 reads YSLEER. The CDR3 runs to 18 residues. The CDR3 sequence: CASSQDPVQGATNEKLFF. The CDR3 DNA follows: TGCGCCAGCAGCCAAGATCCTGTTCAGGGGGCGACTAATGAAAAACTGTTTTTT.

The rearrangement links TRBV3-1 (or the pseudogene TRBV3-2) to TRBJ1-6; D not certain. This CDR3 region has 14 residues. Looked up from germline, CDR1 is LGHDT and CDR2 is YNNKEL (reference sequence). The V end was cut by 7 bases, the J end by 14 bases, with 21 bases between. CDR3 region: CASTYGEGKRTLHF. CDR3 DNA sequence: TGTGCCAGCACGTACGGGGAGGGAAAGAGGACCCTCCACTTT.

V usage is TRBV7-2 and J usage is TRBJ2-2, with 12 bases identical to TRBD2. This CDR3 has 18 residues. CDR1 is SGHTA, CDR2 FQGNSA, per germline. V was clipped by 3 bases and J by 2 bases; unmatched bases: 7. CDR3 DNA: TGTGCCAGCAGCTTTCCTAGCGGGAGGGCCGGTAACACCGGGGAGCTGTTTTTT. This encodes CASSFPSGRAGNTGELFF.